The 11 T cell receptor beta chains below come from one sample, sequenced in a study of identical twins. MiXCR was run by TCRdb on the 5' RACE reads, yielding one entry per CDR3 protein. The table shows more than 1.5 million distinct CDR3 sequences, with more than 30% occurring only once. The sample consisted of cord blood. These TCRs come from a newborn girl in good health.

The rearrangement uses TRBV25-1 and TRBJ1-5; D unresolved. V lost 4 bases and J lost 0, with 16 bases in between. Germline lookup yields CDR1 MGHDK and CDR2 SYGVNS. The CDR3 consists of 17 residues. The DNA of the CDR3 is TGTGCCAGCAGTGGCGGACCCCTTGACGGTAGCAATCAGCCCCAGCATTTT. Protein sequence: CASSGGPLDGSNQPQHF.

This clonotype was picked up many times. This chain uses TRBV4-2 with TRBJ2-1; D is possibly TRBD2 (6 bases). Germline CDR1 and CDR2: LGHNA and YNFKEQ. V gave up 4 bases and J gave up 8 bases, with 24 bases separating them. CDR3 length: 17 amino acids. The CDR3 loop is CASSRVLRDFIVHEQFF. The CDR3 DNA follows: TGTGCCAGCAGCCGAGTGCTCCGGGACTTCATCGTCCATGAGCAGTTCTTC.

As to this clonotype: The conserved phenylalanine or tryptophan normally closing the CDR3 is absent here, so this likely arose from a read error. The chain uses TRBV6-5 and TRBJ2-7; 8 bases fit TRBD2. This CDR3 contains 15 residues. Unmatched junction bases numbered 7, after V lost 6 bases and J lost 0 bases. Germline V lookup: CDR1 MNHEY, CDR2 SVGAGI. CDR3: CASSRTGTSSYEQYL. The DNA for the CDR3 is TGTGCCAGCAGCCGAACCGGGACTAGCTCCTACGAGCAGTACCTC.

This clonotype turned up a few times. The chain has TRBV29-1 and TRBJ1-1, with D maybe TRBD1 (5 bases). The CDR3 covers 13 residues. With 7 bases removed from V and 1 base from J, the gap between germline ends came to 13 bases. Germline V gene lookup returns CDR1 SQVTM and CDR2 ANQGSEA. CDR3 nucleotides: TGCAGCGCCGCACGCGGGGGGAACACTGAAGCTTTCTTT. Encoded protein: CSAARGGNTEAFF.

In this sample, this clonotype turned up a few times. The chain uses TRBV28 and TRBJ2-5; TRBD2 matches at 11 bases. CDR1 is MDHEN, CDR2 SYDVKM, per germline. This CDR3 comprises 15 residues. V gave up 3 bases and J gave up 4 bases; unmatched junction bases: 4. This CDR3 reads CASSFLLAGGETQYF. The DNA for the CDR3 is TGTGCCAGCAGTTTTCTGCTAGCGGGAGGAGAGACCCAGTACTTC.

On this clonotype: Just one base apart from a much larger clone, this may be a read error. The CDR3 spells CAISQTSEAQETQYF. CDR3 bases: TGTGCCATCAGCCAGACTAGTGAGGCCCAAGAGACCCAGTACTTC. J is TRBJ2-5 and V is TRBV10-3; weak D call: TRBD2 (6 bases). The CDR3 is 15 amino acids. V lost 6 bases and J lost 1, with 15 bases in between. CDR1 is ENHRY and CDR2 is SYGVKD in the germline V gene.

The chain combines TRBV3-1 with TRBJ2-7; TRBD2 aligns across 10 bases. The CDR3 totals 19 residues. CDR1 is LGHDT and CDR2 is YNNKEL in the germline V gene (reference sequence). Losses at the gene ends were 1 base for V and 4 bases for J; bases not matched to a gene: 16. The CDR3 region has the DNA TGTGCCAGCAGCCAAGTCCCCGTCGGGCTAGCGGGAGAAAGGTACGAGCAGTACTTC. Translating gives CASSQVPVGLAGERYEQYF.

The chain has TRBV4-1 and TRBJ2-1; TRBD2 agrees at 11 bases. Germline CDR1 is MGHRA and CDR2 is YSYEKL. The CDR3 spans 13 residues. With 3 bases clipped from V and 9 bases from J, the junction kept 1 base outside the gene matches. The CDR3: CASSQGLAVEQFF. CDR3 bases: TGCGCCAGCAGCCAGGGACTAGCGGTTGAGCAGTTCTTC.

CDR3 coding DNA: TGTGCCATCAGTGAACCCGGACAGCTCCTCTATGGCTACACCTTC. It translates to CAISEPGQLLYGYTF. The chain links TRBV10-3 to TRBJ1-2; tentative D call: TRBD1 (6 bases). There are 15 residues in the CDR3. Trimming shortened V by 3 bases and J by 4 bases, and 15 bases separated the two germline ends. Germline values: CDR1 ENHRY, CDR2 SYGVKD.

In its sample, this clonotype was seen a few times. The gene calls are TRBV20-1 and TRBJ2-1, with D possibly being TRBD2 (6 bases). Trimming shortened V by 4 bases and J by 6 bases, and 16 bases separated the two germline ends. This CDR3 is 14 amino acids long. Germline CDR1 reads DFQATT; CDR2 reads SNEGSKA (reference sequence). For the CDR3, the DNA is TGCAGTGCTAATTTTCGGCGGGGAGGCAATGAGCAGTTCTTC. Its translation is CSANFRRGGNEQFF.

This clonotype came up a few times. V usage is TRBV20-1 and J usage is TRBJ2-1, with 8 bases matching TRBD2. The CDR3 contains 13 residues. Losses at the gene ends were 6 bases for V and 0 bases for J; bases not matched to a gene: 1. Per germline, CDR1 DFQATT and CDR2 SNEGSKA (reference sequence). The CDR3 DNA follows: TGCAGTGCCGGGGGGGCCTCCTACAATGAGCAGTTCTTC. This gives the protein CSAGGASYNEQFF.